This T cell receptor beta chain was retrieved from a study of blood T cell repertoires in COVID-19. Methods used by the authors: Researchers report that nucleated cell counts were estimated from reference gene primer amplification. TCRdb's copy holds only in-frame clones and misses some; the assay was immunoSEQ multiplex PCR. From that table come the V and J calls and clone size; the DNA was used to work out D and trimming. The top ten clones hold roughly 0.83% of a sample with more than 90,000 clones, over 80% of them seen once. The CDR3 sequence is 16 residues long. Germline V gives CDR1 KGHDR, CDR2 SFDVKD. The V gene end was trimmed by 0 bases and the J gene end by 0 bases; junction bases not matched to a gene: 0.

Material: peripheral blood. This TCR was recovered from a woman aged 65 to 85 with acute or convalescent COVID-19. The chain uses TRBV24-1 and TRBJ2-3; 9 positions match TRBD2. The CDR3 bases are TGTGCCACCAGTGATTTGACTAGCGGGAGCACAGATACGCAGTATTTT. It codes for CATSDLTSGSTDTQYF.